The clone carrying this T cell receptor (beta chain) was recorded many times. Its specificity is not known. This specimen belongs to a study of CD8+CD57+ T cells in acquired aplastic anemia. Turning to the study itself: Among healthy donors, CD4+ cells averaged about 9.9 million reads. Overall study results and limits: The same twenty-nine CD8+ CDR3 sequences occurred in patients and in controls.

Trimming cost V 6 bases and J 6 bases, with 11 bases left between them. The germline V gene encodes CDR1 ENHRY and CDR2 SYGVKD. This CDR3 contains 13 residues. It was genomic DNA that served as the template for profiling TCR beta VDJ and CDR3. TCRdb itself ran the reads through MiXCR, one entry per CDR3 protein. The sample holds under 150,000 distinct CDR3 sequences; approximately 41% are singletons and the top ten take almost 8.5%. The specimen was sorted CD4+, CD8+, or CD8+CD57+ T cells (not recorded which) from PBMCs. The rearrangement uses TRBV10-3 and TRBJ2-2, with D unresolved. The sequence was collected from a human donor in good health, serving as a control. This CDR3 reads CAISPRPAGELFF. The CDR3 nucleotides are TGTGCCATCAGCCCCAGGCCCGCCGGGGAGCTGTTTTTT.